This TCR beta chain comes out of a study of blood T cell repertoires in COVID-19. Study details: Whether acute or convalescent, the COVID-19 samples came from the United States, Italy and Spain. PBMCs, B-cell-depleted T cells, or T cells provided the cDNA or gDNA that made up the material.

Under the authors' procedure: Counts of nucleated cells, estimated from reference gene primer amplification, were obtained. TCRdb's copy holds only in-frame clones and misses some; the assay was immunoSEQ multiplex PCR. The D gene and trimming were derived from the DNA, and the V and J assignments and clone size from that table. The repertoire includes tens of thousands of clones, approximately 90% of them detected once, and roughly 9.6% sits in the top ten. The trim removed 6 bases at V and 6 bases at J, leaving 6 bases unmatched. The CDR3 is 15 residues long. Germline loops: CDR1 MDHEN, CDR2 SYDVKM.

This sequence originates from a human donor in a cohort sampled during active COVID-19. The sequenced sample consisted of peripheral blood. The chain uses TRBV28 and TRBJ2-1, with TRBD1 identical over 12 bases. CDR3 amino acids: CASSYPGQGANEQFF. CDR3 coding DNA: TGTGCCAGCAGCTATCCGGGACAGGGGGCCAATGAGCAGTTCTTC.